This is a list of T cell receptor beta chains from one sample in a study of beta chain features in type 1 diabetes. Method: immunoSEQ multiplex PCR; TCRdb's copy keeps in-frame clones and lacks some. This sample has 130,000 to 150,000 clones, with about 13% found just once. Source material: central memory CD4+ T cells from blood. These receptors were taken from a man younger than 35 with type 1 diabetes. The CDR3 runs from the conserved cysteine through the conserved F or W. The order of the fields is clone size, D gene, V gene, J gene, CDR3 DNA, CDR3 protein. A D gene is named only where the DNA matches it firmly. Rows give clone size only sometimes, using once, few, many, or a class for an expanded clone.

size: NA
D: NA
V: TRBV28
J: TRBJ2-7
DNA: TGTGCCAGCAGGGTACAGGGGGGGGCGGATAACTACGAGCAGTACTTC
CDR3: CASRVQGGADNYEQYF

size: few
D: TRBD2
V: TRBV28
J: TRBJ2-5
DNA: TGTGCCAGCAGGCCTCTAGCGGGGGGGCTCCAAGAGACCCAGTACTTC
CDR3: CASRPLAGGLQETQYF

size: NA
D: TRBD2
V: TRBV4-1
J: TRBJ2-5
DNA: TGCGCCAGCAGCTATGGTAGCGGGGGGGCCCAAGAGACCCAGTACTTC
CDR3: CASSYGSGGAQETQYF

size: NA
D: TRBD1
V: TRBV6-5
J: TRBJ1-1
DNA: TGTGCCAGCAGTCCTCGGACAGGGAACACTGAAGCTTTCTTT
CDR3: CASSPRTGNTEAFF

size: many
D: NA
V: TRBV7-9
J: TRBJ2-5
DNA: TGTGCCAGCAGCCCCACCTGGGTGGTGGAGACCCAGTACTTC
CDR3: CASSPTWVVETQYF

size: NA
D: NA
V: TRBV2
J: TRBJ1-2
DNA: TGTGCCAGCAGTGGGGAGGTTAGCTATGGCTACACCTTC
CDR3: CASSGEVSYGYTF

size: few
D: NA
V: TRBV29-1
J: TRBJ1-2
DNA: TGCAGCGTTCTGGGCAACCTCTGTGGCTACACCTTC
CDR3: CSVLGNLCGYTF

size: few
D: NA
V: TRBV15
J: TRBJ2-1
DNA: TGTGCCACCAGCAGGACCGTACATTGGCAGGCGAGCTCCTACAATGAGCAGTTCTTC
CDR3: CATSRTVHWQASSYNEQFF

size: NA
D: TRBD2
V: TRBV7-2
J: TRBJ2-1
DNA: TGTGCCAGCAGCTTAGGGTCTAGCGGGGCCAATGAGCAGTTCTTC
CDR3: CASSLGSSGANEQFF

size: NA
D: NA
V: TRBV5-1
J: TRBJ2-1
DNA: TGCGCCAGCAGCTTGGGTTCACTTACCGGGACATCTATCTCCTACAATGAGCAGTTCTTC
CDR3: CASSLGSLTGTSISYNEQFF

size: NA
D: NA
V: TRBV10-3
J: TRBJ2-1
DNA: TGTGCCATCCAGGAGGCTTCTGGGAATGAGCAGTTCTTC
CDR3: CAIQEASGNEQFF

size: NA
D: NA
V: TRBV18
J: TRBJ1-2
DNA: TGTGCCAGCTCACCACCGGCGGGTATTGGTGGCTACACCTTC
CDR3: CASSPPAGIGGYTF

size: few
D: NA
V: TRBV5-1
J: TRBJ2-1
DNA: TGCGCCAGCAGCTTGAGAGGATCGATAAGCTCCTACAATGAGCAGTTCTTC
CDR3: CASSLRGSISSYNEQFF

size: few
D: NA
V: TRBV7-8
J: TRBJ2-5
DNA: TGTGCCAGCAGCTTAGTTGCGGGGCTAAACCAGGGGACCCAGTACTTC
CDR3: CASSLVAGLNQGTQYF

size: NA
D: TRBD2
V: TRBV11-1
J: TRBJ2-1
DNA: TGTGCCAGCAGCTTAGCGGGAGGACTAGCGGGGGAGGAGCAGTTCTTC
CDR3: CASSLAGGLAGEEQFF

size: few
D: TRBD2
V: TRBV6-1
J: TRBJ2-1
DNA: TGTGCCAGCAGTGAATCAGGCGGGGGTCCACCCTACAATGAGCAGTTCTTC
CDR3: CASSESGGGPPYNEQFF

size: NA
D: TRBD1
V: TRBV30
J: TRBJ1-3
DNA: TGTGCCTGGGCACAGGGGACAGGAAACACCATATATTTT
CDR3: CAWAQGTGNTIYF

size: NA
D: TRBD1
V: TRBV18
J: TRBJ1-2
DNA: TGTGCCAGCTCACCCGAGACAGGGACTGGCTACACCTTC
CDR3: CASSPETGTGYTF

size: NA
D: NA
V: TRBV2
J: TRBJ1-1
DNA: TGTGCCAGCAGTCTCTACACTGAAGCTTTCTTT
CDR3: CASSLYTEAFF

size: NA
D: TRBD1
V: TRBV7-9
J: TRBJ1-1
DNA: TGTGCCAGCACCATGACAGGGGCGAACACTGAAGCTTTCTTT
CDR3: CASTMTGANTEAFF

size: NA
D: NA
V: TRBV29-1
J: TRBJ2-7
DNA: TGCAGCGTTGTTTCAGTTCCCGCCTACGAGCAGTACTTC
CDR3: CSVVSVPAYEQYF

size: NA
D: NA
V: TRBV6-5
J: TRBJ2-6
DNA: TGTGCCAGCAGCCTAGTCTCTGGGGCCAACGTCCTGACTTTC
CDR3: CASSLVSGANVLTF

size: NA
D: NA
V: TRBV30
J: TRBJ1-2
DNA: TGTGCCTGGTCTCCCCAGGGAGGGTATGGCTACACCTTC
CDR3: CAWSPQGGYGYTF

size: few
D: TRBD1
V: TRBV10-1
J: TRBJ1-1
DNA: TGCGCCAGCAGTAGAGCGGGACAGGGGTACGCTGAAGCTTTCTTT
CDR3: CASSRAGQGYAEAFF

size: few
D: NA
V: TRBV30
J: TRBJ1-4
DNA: TGTGCCTGGAGCCCGGGGAGGGCGGGTGAAAAACTGTTTTTT
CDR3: CAWSPGRAGEKLFF